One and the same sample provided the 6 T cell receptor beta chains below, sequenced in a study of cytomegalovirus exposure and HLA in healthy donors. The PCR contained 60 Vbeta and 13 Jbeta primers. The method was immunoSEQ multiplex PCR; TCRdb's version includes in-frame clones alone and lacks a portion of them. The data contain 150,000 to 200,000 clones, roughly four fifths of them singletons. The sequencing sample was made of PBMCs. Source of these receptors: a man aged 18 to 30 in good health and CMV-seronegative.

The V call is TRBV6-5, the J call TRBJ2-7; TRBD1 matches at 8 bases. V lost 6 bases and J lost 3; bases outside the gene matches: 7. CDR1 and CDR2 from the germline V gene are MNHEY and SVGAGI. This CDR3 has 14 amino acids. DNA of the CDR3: TGTGCCAGCAGACAGGACAGGGATGTCTACGAGCAGTACTTC. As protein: CASRQDRDVYEQYF.

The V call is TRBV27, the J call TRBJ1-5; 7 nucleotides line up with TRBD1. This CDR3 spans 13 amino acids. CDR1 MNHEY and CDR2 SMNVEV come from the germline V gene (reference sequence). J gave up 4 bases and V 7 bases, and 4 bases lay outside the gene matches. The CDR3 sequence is CASTTGANQPQHF. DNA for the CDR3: TGTGCCAGCACAACAGGGGCGAATCAGCCCCAGCATTTT.

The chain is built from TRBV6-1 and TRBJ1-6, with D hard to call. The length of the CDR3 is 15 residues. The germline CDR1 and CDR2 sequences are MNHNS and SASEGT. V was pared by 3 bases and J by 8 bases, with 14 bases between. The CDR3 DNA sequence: TGTGCCAGCAGTGATTCGGTAGGGAGGGATTCACCCCTCCACTTT. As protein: CASSDSVGRDSPLHF.

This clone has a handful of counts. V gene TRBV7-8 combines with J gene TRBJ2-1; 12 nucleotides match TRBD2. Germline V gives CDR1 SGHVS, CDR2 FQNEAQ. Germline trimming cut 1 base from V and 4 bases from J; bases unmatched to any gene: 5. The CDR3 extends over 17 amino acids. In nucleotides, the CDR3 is TGTGCCAGCAGCTTAGACGGGACTAGCGGGCCATACAATGAGCAGTTCTTC. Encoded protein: CASSLDGTSGPYNEQFF.

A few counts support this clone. CDR3 nucleotides: TGTGCTAGTGGTTTGCGCTACGAGCAGTACTTC. This encodes CASGLRYEQYF. The chain combines TRBV12-5 with TRBJ2-7, with unresolved D. This CDR3 region has 11 residues. Germline lookup yields CDR1 LGHNT and CDR2 FRNRAP. V lost 2 bases, J lost 3 bases, and 2 bases lay in between. Full variable domain (outside the CDR3, taken from reference TRBV12-5 and TRBJ2-7): DARVTQTPRHKVTEMGQEVTMRCQPILGHNTVFWYRQTMMQGLELLAYFRNRAPLDDSGMPKDRFSAEMPDATLATLKIQPSEPRDSAVYFCASGLRYEQYFGPGTRLTVT.

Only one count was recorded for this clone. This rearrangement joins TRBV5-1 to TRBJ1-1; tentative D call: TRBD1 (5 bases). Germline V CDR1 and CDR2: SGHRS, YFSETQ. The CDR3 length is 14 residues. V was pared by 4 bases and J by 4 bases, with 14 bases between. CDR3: CASSETDPTTEAFF. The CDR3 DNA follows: TGCGCCAGCAGCGAGACAGATCCAACCACTGAAGCTTTCTTT. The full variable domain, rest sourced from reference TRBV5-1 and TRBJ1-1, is KAGVTQTPRYLIKTRGQQVTLSCSPISGHRSVSWYQQTPGQGLQFLFEYFSETQRNKGNFPGRFSGRQFSNSRSEMNVSTLELGDSALYLCASSETDPTTEAFFGQGTRLTVV.